The 9 T cell receptor beta chains below come from one sample, sequenced in a study of human T cells and chemical hapten exposure. TCRdb independently ran MiXCR on the RACE reads; one entry per CDR3 protein. Of around 110,000 distinct CDR3 sequences listed, about 12% are singletons. As for time point: patch test 1, 2 weeks after DPC sensitization. Treatment: therapeutic diphenylcyclopropenone sensitization with weekly scalp DPC. Source: whole blood, taken in connection with sensitization to the hapten diphenylcyclopropenone (DPC). The receptors come from a woman aged 45 to 65 with alopecia areata. Some clones in this sample may be carry-over from other donors' samples.

This clonotype was seen more than once but under ten times. The chain employs TRBV16 and TRBJ2-3; D ambiguous. This CDR3 is built from 13 residues. V was trimmed by 0 bases and J by 6 bases, leaving 7 bases between them. The germline CDR1 and CDR2 sequences are KGHSY and FQNENV. Here the CDR3 DNA reads TGTGCCAGCAGCCAATCGCGGCTGGATACGCAGTATTTT. Amino acids: CASSQSRLDTQYF.

J is TRBJ1-1 and V is TRBV28; TRBD1 is a possible D gene (5 bases). The CDR3 has 11 amino acids. Trimming stripped 8 bases from V and 5 bases from J, with 9 bases between. Germline V CDR1 and CDR2: MDHEN, SYDVKM. The DNA of the CDR3 is TGTGCCAGCCGAGGGGTAACTGAAGCTTTCTTT. This translates into CASRGVTEAFF. The full variable domain, rest sourced from reference TRBV28 and TRBJ1-1, is DVKVTQSSRYLVKRTGEKVFLECVQDMDHENMFWYRQDPGLGLRLIYFSYDVKMKEKGDIPEGYSVSREKKERFSLILESASTNQTSMYLCASRGVTEAFFGQGTRLTVV.

The chain is built from TRBV29-1 and TRBJ2-5; 9 bases are shared with TRBD2. V lost 3 bases to trimming and J lost 2 bases; unmatched junction nucleotides: 1. This CDR3 is 13 amino acids long. The V gene's germline CDR1 is SQVTM and CDR2 ANQGSEA. The CDR3, as DNA: TGCAGCGTTGATGGACTAGCGCAAGAGACCCAGTACTTC. Protein sequence: CSVDGLAQETQYF. The whole variable domain, filled in from reference TRBV29-1 and TRBJ2-5, reads SAVISQKPSRDICQRGTSLTIQCQVDSQVTMMFWYRQQPGQSLTLIATANQGSEATYESGFVIDKFPISRPNLTFSTLTVSNMSPEDSSIYLCSVDGLAQETQYFGPGTRLLVL.

The rearrangement joins TRBV28 to TRBJ2-7, with D perhaps assigned TRBD1 or TRBD2 (6 bases each). Trimming cost V 11 bases and J 2 bases, with 16 bases left between them. CDR1 and CDR2 from the germline V gene are MDHEN and SYDVKM. The CDR3 extends over 13 amino acids. Here the CDR3 DNA reads TGTGCCGCTCGGGGGCCGGGCACCTACGAGCAGTACTTC. As protein: CAARGPGTYEQYF.

Many counts were recorded for this clonotype. The genes are TRBV11-2 and TRBJ2-7; TRBD1 or TRBD2 may be the D gene (5 bases each). V lost 4 bases and J 4 bases, leaving 8 bases between the germline ends. The CDR3 extends over 12 amino acids. Germline lookup yields CDR1 SGHAT and CDR2 FQNNGV. CDR3 amino acids: CASSSGPYEQYF. CDR3 bases: TGTGCCAGCAGCTCGGGACCGTACGAGCAGTACTTC.

This clonotype was seen repeatedly, ten times or more. J is TRBJ2-7 and V is TRBV7-9; tentative D call: TRBD1 (7 bases). This CDR3 is 12 amino acids long. Germline CDR1 reads SEHNR; CDR2 reads FQNEAQ (reference sequence). The V gene lost 4 bases and the J gene lost 5 bases, with 9 bases spanning the gap. The CDR3 DNA follows: TGTGCCAGCAGCTCCAGGGGGGACGAGCAGTACTTC. Amino acid sequence: CASSSRGDEQYF.

This clonotype showed up many times. This sequence joins TRBV12-3 or TRBV12-4 and TRBJ2-3; the D is unclear. The CDR3 extends over 12 amino acids. With 6 bases removed from V and 6 bases from J, the gap between germline ends came to 10 bases. The CDR3 region is CASRVNRDTQYF. DNA of the CDR3: TGTGCCAGCAGAGTCAATAGGGATACGCAGTATTTT.

This chain joins TRBV24-1 and TRBJ2-2; D assignment may be TRBD1 or TRBD2 (5 bases each). The CDR3 covers 14 residues. V was clipped by 2 bases and J by 4 bases, with 7 bases between them. CDR1 and CDR2 (germline): KGHDR, SFDVKD. CDR3 nucleotide sequence: TGTGCCACCAGTGATTGGGGACCCACCGGGGAGCTGTTTTTT. Protein sequence: CATSDWGPTGELFF.

This clonotype was seen at least ten times. The rearrangement links TRBV18 to TRBJ2-1; no definite D call. From germline, CDR1 is KGHSH and CDR2 LQKENI. The V end lost 5 bases, the J end lost 8 bases, and 7 bases lay between the germline ends. The CDR3 has 11 amino acids. CDR3 bases: TGTGCCAGCTCATCTCACGATGAGCAGTTCTTC. Encoded protein: CASSSHDEQFF.